The present T cell receptor (beta chain) was sequenced within a study of T-cell reconstitution after alpha-beta-depleted transplantation in children. Study results and caveats: It was surviving recipient T cells and thymic progenitors that gave some patients high TCRbeta diversity at day 60. Approximately two months post-transplant, alpha-beta T cells reportedly originated from several hundred expanded graft clones. T-cell counts and diversity were attributed mostly to newly produced T cells one year after transplant.

Germline V lookup: CDR1 DFQATT, CDR2 SNEGSKA (reference sequence). The CDR3 runs 11 residues. Trimming left V 6 bases short and J 2 bases short, with 8 bases between. TCRbeta library construction was performed incorporating unique molecular identifiers. One entry per CDR3 protein, called by TCRdb with MiXCR from the PCR reads. The profile covers 700,000 to 950,000 distinct CDR3 sequences, with roughly 16% appearing a single time and under 6% taken by the ten largest. As regards this clonotype: Its cognate antigen is unknown.

The sequencing here drew on PBMCs, mostly from graft donor cells, taken 360 days after TCRalphabeta/CD19-depleted stem cell transplant. The sequence was obtained from a male patient under 18 who had a stem cell transplant for acute lymphoblastic leukemia, so the T cells may come from the graft donor. The rearrangement joins TRBV20-1 to TRBJ2-7; D is unclear. Here the CDR3 DNA reads TGCAGTGCCATGACACCCTACGAGCAGTACTTC. It is translated as CSAMTPYEQYF.